This is a list of T cell receptor beta chains from one sample in a study of cytomegalovirus exposure and HLA in healthy donors. Generated by immunoSEQ multiplex PCR, the TCRdb table keeps only in-frame clones and is missing some. The table has approximately 220,000 clones, approximately 80% seen once. The sample consisted of PBMCs. These receptor sequences come from a boy aged 2 to 9 in good health and CMV-seronegative. Each CDR3 is given with its conserved first and last residue. D genes are given only for firm matches. Some rows have no size entry. The others give once, few or many, or a class for an expanded clone.

j_call | d_call | v_call | clone_size | cdr3_aa | cdr3_nt
TRBJ2-3 | TRBD2 | TRBV2 | . | CQSQRESPDTQYF | TGTCAATCCCAGCGGGAGAGTCCAGATACGCAGTATTTT
TRBJ2-3 | TRBD2 | TRBV11-2 | . | CASSAGLAGVGGTDTQYF | TGTGCCAGCAGCGCGGGACTAGCGGGGGTTGGTGGCACAGATACGCAGTATTTT
TRBJ2-7 | TRBD1 | TRBV2 | . | CASKEQGAKEQYF | TGTGCCAGCAAGGAACAGGGGGCGAAAGAGCAGTACTTC
TRBJ1-2 | . | TRBV7-3 | . | CASSPGTNDGYTF | TGTGCCAGCAGCCCCGGGACAAACGATGGCTACACCTTC
TRBJ2-7 | TRBD2 | TRBV5-1 | once | CASSREDPRYEQYF | TGCGCCAGCAGCCGGGAGGACCCTAGATACGAGCAGTACTTC
TRBJ2-3 | TRBD2 | TRBV27 | . | CASSSFGRAGTDTQYF | TGTGCCAGCAGTTCTTTCGGGAGGGCCGGCACAGATACGCAGTATTTT
TRBJ2-4 | TRBD2 | TRBV7-6 | once | CASSLLAGGLGAKNIQYF | TGTGCCAGCAGCTTACTAGCGGGGGGGCTCGGGGCCAAAAACATTCAGTACTTC
TRBJ2-7 | TRBD1 | TRBV2 | . | CASRDRPLGEQYF | TGTGCCAGCAGGGACAGGCCTCTGGGGGAGCAGTACTTC
TRBJ1-1 | . | TRBV18 | . | CASSPRRLSMNTEAFF | TGTGCCAGCTCACCCAGAAGACTTAGCATGAACACTGAAGCTTTCTTT
TRBJ2-3 | TRBD2 | TRBV10-2 | . | CASRDPGLGGTDTQYF | TGCGCCAGCAGGGACCCGGGACTAGGGGGAACAGATACGCAGTATTTT
TRBJ2-1 | . | TRBV7-7 | . | CASSLEFGTHNEQFF | TGTGCTAGCAGCTTAGAATTTGGCACGCACAATGAGCAGTTCTTC
TRBJ1-2 | . | TRBV2 | . | CASSERGGVDGYTF | TGTGCCAGCAGTGAGCGAGGGGGTGTTGATGGCTACACCTTC
TRBJ1-2 | . | TRBV5-1 | . | CASSTQGETHYGYTF | TGCGCCAGCAGCACACAGGGAGAAACCCACTATGGCTACACCTTC
TRBJ1-2 | . | TRBV7-2 | . | CASSRTRHGYTF | TGTGCCAGCAGCCGAACCAGGCATGGCTACACCTTC
TRBJ2-7 | . | TRBV7-2 | . | CASSTLVGDRYF | TGTGCCAGCAGCACCCTCGTGGGAGATCGGTACTTC
TRBJ2-7 | . | TRBV7-9 | once | CASTKGGLTYEQYF | TGTGCCAGCACTAAGGGGGGACTAACCTACGAGCAGTACTTC
TRBJ1-5 | . | TRBV4-1 | . | CASSQGSGNQPQHF | TGCGCCAGCAGCCAAGGGTCAGGAAATCAGCCCCAGCATTTT
TRBJ2-2 | . | TRBV19 | . | CASSDREAGELFF | TGTGCCAGTAGTGACAGGGAGGCCGGGGAGCTGTTTTTT
TRBJ1-2 | . | TRBV6-4 | . | CASSQTGTTYGYTF | TGTGCCAGCAGCCAGACCGGGACAACTTATGGCTACACCTTC
TRBJ1-5 | . | TRBV19 | once | CASSRGNQPQHF | TGTGCCAGTAGTCGGGGCAATCAGCCCCAGCATTTT
TRBJ2-3 | TRBD1 | TRBV13 | . | CASSPSGQWGDTQYF | TGTGCCAGCAGCCCTTCGGGACAGTGGGGAGATACGCAGTATTTT
TRBJ2-1 | . | TRBV7-9 | . | CASSDGLSPEREQFF | TGTGCCAGCAGCGACGGACTGTCTCCTGAGAGGGAGCAGTTCTTC
TRBJ2-1 | . | TRBV7-9 | . | CASSRGSRGEQFF | TGTGCCAGCAGCCGTGGGAGTAGGGGGGAGCAGTTCTTC
TRBJ2-3 | TRBD2 | TRBV6-4 | once | CASSSLAGGADTQYF | TGTGCCAGCAGCTCTCTAGCGGGAGGAGCAGATACGCAGTATTTT
TRBJ1-2 | . | TRBV4-1 | once | CASSQGEYGYTF | TGCGCCAGCAGCCAAGGAGAGTACGGCTACACCTTC
TRBJ2-5 | . | TRBV7-9 | . | CASSNRQIQETQYF | TGTGCCAGCAGCAACCGACAGATCCAAGAGACCCAGTACTTC
TRBJ1-2 | . | TRBV30 | . | CAWNEGTHGYTF | TGTGCCTGGAACGAGGGAACCCATGGCTACACCTTC
TRBJ1-1 | TRBD1 | TRBV28 | . | CASRRTGTETEAFF | TGTGCCAGCAGGCGGACAGGGACAGAAACTGAAGCTTTCTTT
TRBJ2-2 | . | TRBV7-6 | . | CASSRPRDTNTGELFF | TGTGCCAGCAGCCGACCCCGGGACACGAACACCGGGGAGCTGTTTTTT
TRBJ2-2 | . | TRBV7-9 | . | CASSLAGPTNTGELFF | TGTGCCAGCAGCTTAGCTGGCCCGACGAACACCGGGGAGCTGTTTTTT